Presented here are 19 T cell receptor beta chains from one specimen sequenced in a study of cytomegalovirus exposure and HLA in healthy donors. With 60 Vbeta and 13 Jbeta primers, the PCR was carried out. Sequencing used immunoSEQ multiplex PCR; TCRdb keeps in-frame clones, though not all of them. Found here are about 110,000 clones, about two thirds of them singletons; the top ten hold roughly 3%. Input material: PBMCs. The receptors stem from a female donor in good health and CMV-seronegative.

The chain uses TRBV7-9 and TRBJ2-5, with D perhaps matching TRBD2 (6 bases). In germline, CDR1 is SEHNR, CDR2 FQNEAQ (reference sequence). The CDR3 is made up of 16 amino acids. V gave up 5 bases and J gave up 4 bases, with 20 bases separating them. CDR3 in DNA: TGTGCCAGCAGCCATAGGGAGGTCGGAACGATAGAGACCCAGTACTTC. Its protein is CASSHREVGTIETQYF.

V is TRBV5-1 and J is TRBJ1-1; TRBD1 is a possible D gene (5 bases). Looked up from germline, CDR1 is SGHRS and CDR2 is YFSETQ. Trimming stripped 0 bases from V and 5 bases from J, with 17 bases between. CDR3 length: 16 amino acids. The CDR3 DNA follows: TGCGCCAGCAGCTTGGCCGGTCAGGGCTTATTGACTGAAGCTTTCTTT. Translation: CASSLAGQGLLTEAFF.

Only a few counts were recorded for this clone. The rearrangement uses TRBV19 and TRBJ2-2, with D possibly being TRBD1 (5 bases). The V gene lost 6 bases and the J gene lost 7 bases, with 12 bases spanning the gap. CDR3 length: 13 residues. In germline, CDR1 is LNHDA, CDR2 SQIVND (reference sequence). CDR3 nucleotide sequence: TGTGCCAGTAGCGAAAGGGGCGGCGGGGAGCTGTTTTTT. The encoded protein is CASSERGGGELFF.

The chain is built from TRBV29-1 and TRBJ2-6, with D possibly TRBD1 on 5 matching bases. CDR3 length: 19 residues. With 0 bases removed from V and 0 bases from J, the gap between germline ends came to 18 bases. Germline V gene sequence: CDR1 SQVTM, CDR2 ANQGSEA. In nucleotides, the CDR3 is TGCAGCGTTGAAGAGGGGCCCGGACATATCCTCTCTGGGGCCAACGTCCTGACTTTC. Residues: CSVEEGPGHILSGANVLTF.

V gene TRBV4-1 combines with J gene TRBJ2-7; 9 bases are a match to TRBD1. The CDR3 totals 17 residues. The germline CDR1 and CDR2 sequences are MGHRA and YSYEKL. V lost 0 bases and J lost 1; bases outside the gene matches: 7. The CDR3 sequence is CASSQDVGQGISYEQYF. The CDR3 coding sequence is TGCGCCAGCAGCCAAGATGTCGGACAGGGGATTTCCTACGAGCAGTACTTC.

The gene calls are TRBV15 and TRBJ1-3; D gene uncertain. Trimming shortened V by 6 bases and J by 0 bases, and 15 bases separated the two germline ends. This CDR3 region has 16 residues. Germline CDR1 LNHNV, CDR2 YYDKDF (reference sequence). The CDR3 region has the DNA TGTGCCACCAGTACTTCTAAGGAGGGCTCTGGAAACACCATATATTTT. Its translation is CATSTSKEGSGNTIYF.

The chain has TRBV19 and TRBJ1-1; the D is unclear. The CDR3 consists of 13 residues. The germline V gene has CDR1 LNHDA and CDR2 SQIVND (reference sequence). V lost 7 bases and J 4 bases, leaving 13 bases between the germline ends. The CDR3 DNA reads as TGTGCCAGTACTCGACGGGCGGGCACTGAAGCTTTCTTT. The encoded protein is CASTRRAGTEAFF. The whole variable domain, remainder taken from reference TRBV19 and TRBJ1-1, is DGGITQSPKYLFRKEGQNVTLSCEQNLNHDAMYWYRQDPGQGLRLIYYSQIVNDFQKGDIAEGYSVSREKKESFPLTVTSAQKNPTAFYLCASTRRAGTEAFFGQGTRLTVV.

This sequence joins TRBV10-3 and TRBJ2-7; 9 nucleotides match TRBD2. The CDR3 runs 16 residues. From germline, CDR1 is ENHRY and CDR2 SYGVKD. With 3 bases clipped from V and 6 bases from J, the junction kept 12 bases outside the gene matches. CDR3 loop: CAISESVSGSQVEQYF. CDR3 in DNA: TGTGCCATCAGTGAATCCGTTAGCGGGAGTCAGGTCGAGCAGTACTTC.

This clone was observed a handful of times. This chain uses TRBV1 with TRBJ2-2; TRBD2, the table's D call, lacks a check against the DNA. TRBV1 is shown as a pseudogene. This CDR3 has 16 residues. CDR3: CTSSHPTSGDTGELFF. The DNA of the CDR3 is TGCACCAGCAGCCACCCAACTAGCGGAGATACCGGGGAGCTGTTTTTT.

In this sample, this clone turned up once. This chain joins TRBV29-1 and TRBJ2-3; D is possibly TRBD1 (6 bases). The CDR3 contains 13 residues. The V end lost 8 bases, the J end lost 1 base, and 13 bases lay between the germline ends. CDR1 and CDR2 from the germline V gene are SQVTM and ANQGSEA. The CDR3 protein is CSSQGIGTDTQYF. CDR3 nucleotide sequence: TGCAGCTCACAGGGTATCGGCACAGATACGCAGTATTTT.

This sequence joins TRBV6-5 and TRBJ2-7; TRBD1 agrees at 9 bases. With 6 bases clipped from V and 1 base from J, the junction kept 4 bases outside the gene matches. The CDR3 has 14 residues. Germline CDR1 is MNHEY and CDR2 is SVGAGI. Written as DNA, the CDR3 is TGTGCCAGCAGCCGGACAGGGGAGTCCTACGAGCAGTACTTC. Translation: CASSRTGESYEQYF.

This rearrangement joins TRBV14 to TRBJ2-1; D is possibly TRBD1 (6 bases). Between the trimmed V and J ends, which lost 3 bases and 6 bases, there was a span of 15 bases. In germline, CDR1 is SGHDN, CDR2 FVKESK. The CDR3 runs to 15 residues. The chain's CDR3 is CASSHRDTARNEQFF. The CDR3 DNA is TGTGCCAGCAGCCACCGGGACACCGCACGCAATGAGCAGTTCTTC.

The chain is built from TRBV5-5 and TRBJ1-2; maybe TRBD1 (6 bases). Germline CDR1 is SGHKS and CDR2 is YYEKEE (reference sequence). V lost 0 bases, J lost 5 bases, and 8 bases lay in between. The CDR3 is 13 residues long. The CDR3 coding sequence is TGTGCCAGCAGCTTGGACAGGGCTTATGGCTACACCTTC. Protein sequence: CASSLDRAYGYTF.

The V and J genes are TRBV5-5 and TRBJ1-5, with TRBD1 identical over 7 bases. CDR3 length: 15 residues. Germline V CDR1 and CDR2: SGHKS, YYEKEE (reference sequence). V lost 0 bases, J lost 4 bases, and 4 bases stayed unmatched. CDR3 in DNA: TGTGCCAGCAGCTTGGAAGGGGGCAGAAATCAGCCCCAGCATTTT. Protein: CASSLEGGRNQPQHF.

The V and J genes are TRBV6-1 and TRBJ2-5, with D perhaps TRBD1 (5 bases). The CDR3 runs 13 residues. V lost 8 bases, J lost 0 bases, and 10 bases lay in between. Germline assignment: CDR1 MNHNS and CDR2 SASEGT. The CDR3 region is CASLDRHQETQYF. Written as DNA, the CDR3 is TGTGCCAGCCTTGACAGACACCAAGAGACCCAGTACTTC.

CDR3 protein: CASSPSGSIWEQYF. The CDR3 DNA follows: TGTGCCAGCAGCCCGAGCGGGAGCATCTGGGAGCAGTACTTC. V is TRBV11-3 and J is TRBJ2-7; 8 bases fit TRBD2. Germline V gene lookup returns CDR1 SGHNT and CDR2 YENEEA. V shed 5 bases, J shed 7 bases, and the junction held 10 bases outside the gene matches. The CDR3 spans 14 residues.

This chain joins TRBV9 and TRBJ2-1; TRBD2 aligns across 12 bases. CDR3 length: 15 residues. The germline V gene encodes CDR1 SGDLS and CDR2 YYNGEE. V lost 4 bases to trimming and J lost 5 bases; unmatched junction nucleotides: 4. The CDR3 bases are TGTGCCAGCAGCCTAGCGGGAGGGCCGAACAATGAGCAGTTCTTC. Its protein product is CASSLAGGPNNEQFF.

The chain uses TRBV9 and TRBJ2-5; 10 bases fit TRBD1. The DNA end is more similar to TRBJ2-7, so the J call may be wrong. The CDR3 runs 15 residues. CDR1 is SGDLS and CDR2 is YYNGEE in the germline V gene. The CDR3 nucleotides read TGTGCCAGCAGCGAAGAGGGACAGGGGTCCTACGAGCAGTACTTC. Amino acids: CASSEEGQGSYEQYF.

The rearrangement uses TRBV7-6 and TRBJ2-1, with 9 bases identical to TRBD2. The CDR3 length is 14 residues. From germline, CDR1 is SGHVS and CDR2 FNYEAQ. Trimming at V came to 1 base and at J to 5 bases, leaving 0 bases not matched to a gene. The CDR3 DNA reads as TGTGCCAGCAGCTTAGGACTAGCGGACAATGAGCAGTTCTTC. Protein: CASSLGLADNEQFF.